One and the same sample provided the 5 T cell receptor beta chains below, sequenced in a study of blood T cell repertoires in COVID-19 (dated by TCRdb to 2018 to 2020). Library prep was done by the immunoSEQ multiplex PCR assay. TCRdb retrieved this table from immuneACCESS and kept in-frame rearrangements only. Not all clones are present; in checked studies, unresolved V genes account for under half, and no reason is known for the remainder. The sample data list roughly 68,000 clones, and more than 75% of these were observed just once. The ten largest clones add up to roughly a tenth of the sample. The sample was PBMCs or T cells enriched from blood (not recorded which). All receptors come from a woman aged 35 to 49 who had recovered from COVID-19.

The rearrangement joins TRBV5-8 to TRBJ1-4; 7 positions match TRBD1. Germline lookup yields CDR1 SGHTS and CDR2 YDEGEE. V dropped 4 bases and J dropped 0; count of bases not matched to a gene: 6. The CDR3 is 16 amino acids. This chain's CDR3 is CASSRGQVATNEKLFF. CDR3 DNA: TGTGCCAGCAGCCGAGGACAGGTTGCAACTAATGAAAAACTGTTTTTT.

The DNA for the CDR3 is TGTGCCAGCAGCGACAGAGGACAGGGCTTAGCCGGGGAGCTGTTTTTT. Amino acid sequence: CASSDRGQGLAGELFF. This chain links TRBV9 with TRBJ2-2, with 8 bases that match TRBD1. The ends lost 3 bases at V and 6 bases at J; junction bases unmatched: 10. This CDR3 is built from 16 residues. Germline assignment: CDR1 SGDLS and CDR2 YYNGEE.

The chain's CDR3 is CASSFGGRNTIYF. The CDR3 DNA is TGTGCCAGCAGTTTCGGCGGAAGAAACACCATATATTTT. V usage is TRBV6-2 or TRBV6-3 and J usage is TRBJ1-3; D not resolved. Between the trimmed V and J ends, which lost 4 bases and 5 bases, there was a span of 9 bases. Germline V gene lookup returns CDR1 MNHEY and CDR2 SVGEGT. CDR3 length: 13 residues.

V and J are TRBV5-1 and TRBJ1-1, with 7 bases that match TRBD1. Unmatched junction bases numbered 5, after V lost 5 bases and J lost 4 bases. This CDR3 spans 13 amino acids. CDR1 SGHRS and CDR2 YFSETQ come from the germline V gene. CDR3 bases: TGCGCCAGCAGACTTAACAGGGGCACTGAAGCTTTCTTT. Translated, it gives CASRLNRGTEAFF.

This clone was recorded only once. The chain employs TRBV6-4 and TRBJ2-2; 8 bases fit TRBD2. Germline lookup yields CDR1 MRHNA and CDR2 SNTAGT. V was clipped by 6 bases and J by 4 bases; unmatched bases: 4. There are 14 residues in the CDR3. Here the CDR3 DNA reads TGTGCCAGCAGCGGACTAGCTGGCACCGGGGAGCTGTTTTTT. Amino acids: CASSGLAGTGELFF.